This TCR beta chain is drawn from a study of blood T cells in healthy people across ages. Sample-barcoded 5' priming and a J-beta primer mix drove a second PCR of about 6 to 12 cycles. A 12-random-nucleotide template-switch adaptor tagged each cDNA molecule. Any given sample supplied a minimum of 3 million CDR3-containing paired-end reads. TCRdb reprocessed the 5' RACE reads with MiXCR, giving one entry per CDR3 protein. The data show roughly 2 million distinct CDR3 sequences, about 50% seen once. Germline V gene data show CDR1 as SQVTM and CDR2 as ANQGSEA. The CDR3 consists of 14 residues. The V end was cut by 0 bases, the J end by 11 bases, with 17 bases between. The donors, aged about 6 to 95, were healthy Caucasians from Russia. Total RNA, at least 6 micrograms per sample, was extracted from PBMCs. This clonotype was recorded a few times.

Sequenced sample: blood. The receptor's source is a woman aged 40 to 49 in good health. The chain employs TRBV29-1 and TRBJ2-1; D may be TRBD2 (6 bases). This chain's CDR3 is CSVEEGGTGPKQFF. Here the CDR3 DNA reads TGCAGCGTTGAAGAGGGAGGCACAGGCCCTAAGCAGTTCTTC.